Sequencing of this TCR beta chain was carried out in a study of T cells after yellow fever vaccination. Each CDR3 protein gets one entry after TCRdb re-called the 5' RACE reads with MiXCR. Among under 300,000 distinct CDR3 sequences listed, 10% to 15% were seen once. The length of the CDR3 is 11 residues. CDR1 and CDR2 (germline): SGHTA, FQGNSA. V lost 1 base and J lost 15, with 10 bases in between. In its sample, this clonotype was seen a few times. The chain recombines TRBV7-2 with TRBJ2-1; D gene uncertain. The sample here was CD4+ T cells sorted from PBMCs, taken 45 days after the yellow fever booster vaccination. The receptor's source is a man in his thirties or forties who received the YFV17D yellow fever vaccine. The CDR3 reads CASSLGLALFF. In DNA, the CDR3 is TGTGCCAGCAGCTTAGGACTGGCCTTGTTCTTC.